A single count supports the clone carrying this T cell receptor (beta chain). Its antigen is currently unknown. This sample is part of a study of T cell clonotyping in hematopoietic cell transplantation. About the study: Cytoreduction preceded collection of pretransplant recipient samples. Study findings and constraints: After transplant, recipient diversity fell while pathologically expanded clonotypes grew through day 180.

Time point noted: recipient sample about 28 days before transplant, after cytoreduction. The length of the CDR3 is 14 residues. Germline V gene sequence: CDR1 SGHRS, CDR2 YFSETQ. Deletions cut 0 bases from V and 2 bases from J, with 6 bases between. Libraries were prepared by immunoSEQ multiplex PCR; TCRdb keeps only in-frame clonotypes and omits some of them. The sample has approximately 8,700 clones, roughly 84% seen once. The origin of this receptor is a woman aged 55-70 years with acute myeloid leukemia. Some clones in this sample may be carry-over from other donors' samples. This rearrangement joins TRBV5-1 to TRBJ1-3, with D tentatively TRBD1 (5 bases). Material: peripheral blood mononuclear cells, obtained before stem cell transplant. CDR3 coding DNA: TGCGCCAGCAGCTTGGCAGGGACTGGAAACACCATATATTTT. It is translated as CASSLAGTGNTIYF.